A single sample is the source of the 18 T cell receptor beta chains below, sequenced in a study of shared clonotypes between healthy human individuals. The data were produced by immunoSEQ multiplex PCR, yet TCRdb's version contains in-frame clones alone and is incomplete. The sample lists fewer than 850,000 clones, about nine tenths seen once, with roughly 36% in the top ten. Sequenced: memory CD8+ T cells from PBMCs. Subset here: CD45RO+ cells pooled with CCR7-negative TemRA cells. These receptors were taken from a man aged 18 to 29 in good health. Some clones in this sample may be carry-over from other donors' samples.

The V call is TRBV19, the J call TRBJ2-7; TRBD1 matches at 11 bases. Germline V gene lookup returns CDR1 LNHDA and CDR2 SQIVND (reference sequence). V was pared by 5 bases and J by 7 bases, with 7 bases of the junction left unmatched. The CDR3 has 14 residues. The CDR3: CASSPRDRGIEQYF. The CDR3 region has the DNA TGTGCCAGTAGTCCCCGGGACAGGGGGATTGAGCAGTACTTC.

This chain uses TRBV5-1 with TRBJ2-3; 7 nucleotides agree with TRBD1. CDR3 length: 14 residues. Germline assignment: CDR1 SGHRS and CDR2 YFSETQ. V shed 6 bases and J 1 base; nucleotides not matched to a gene: 5. This CDR3 is CASNHRGRTDTQYF. Written as DNA, the CDR3 is TGCGCCAGCAATCACAGGGGTCGCACAGATACGCAGTATTTT.

The chain employs TRBV11-2 and TRBJ2-2; 7 bases line up with TRBD2. Germline V CDR1 and CDR2: SGHAT, FQNNGV. The CDR3 covers 13 residues. J gave up 6 bases and V 5 bases, and 3 bases lay outside the gene matches. CDR3: CASSPGLAGELFF. The CDR3, as DNA: TGTGCCAGCAGCCCTGGACTAGCCGGGGAGCTGTTTTTT. The whole variable domain, remainder taken from reference TRBV11-2 and TRBJ2-2, is EAGVAQSPRYKIIEKRQSVAFWCNPISGHATLYWYQQILGQGPKLLIQFQNNGVVDDSQLPKDRFSAERLKGVDSTLKIQPAKLEDSAVYLCASSPGLAGELFFGEGSRLTVL.

The chain links TRBV2 to TRBJ1-2; perhaps TRBD1 as D (6 bases). Trimming removed 4 bases from V and 2 bases from J, with 8 bases in between. The CDR3 consists of 13 residues. Germline V gene data show CDR1 as SNHLY and CDR2 as FYNNEI. This chain's CDR3 is CASSGGQNYGYTF. CDR3 coding DNA: TGTGCCAGCAGTGGAGGACAGAACTATGGCTACACCTTC.

The gene calls are TRBV2 and TRBJ2-1; 8 nucleotides line up with TRBD2. The CDR3 extends over 16 amino acids. Per the germline V gene, CDR1 is SNHLY and CDR2 is FYNNEI. The V and J ends lost 3 bases and 9 bases, in that order; junction bases with no gene match: 13. CDR3 nucleotides: TGTGCCAGCAGTGATTTCGACGGGAGGGACTTTGGTGAGCAGTTCTTC. Protein sequence: CASSDFDGRDFGEQFF.

This clone was observed once. The rearrangement joins TRBV7-8 to TRBJ2-3; 11 bases match TRBD1. This CDR3 is built from 14 residues. The junction had 4 bases not matched to a gene; V was cut back by 1 base and J by 10 bases. Germline CDR1 is SGHVS and CDR2 is FQNEAQ. This CDR3 reads CASSLGRTGGPQYF. The CDR3 DNA sequence: TGTGCCAGCAGCTTAGGGAGGACAGGGGGCCCGCAGTATTTT.

V and J are TRBV7-2 and TRBJ2-7, with D possibly matching TRBD1 (6 bases). From germline, CDR1 is SGHTA and CDR2 FQGNSA. This CDR3 has 14 residues. V was shortened by 5 bases and J by 2 bases, with 13 bases between the two germline ends. The CDR3 is CASSALGGTYEQYF. CDR3 DNA: TGTGCCAGCAGCGCCTTAGGGGGTACCTACGAGCAGTACTTC.

This sequence joins TRBV27 and TRBJ1-2; TRBD1 matches 9 bases. The length of the CDR3 is 16 residues. V lost 2 bases and J lost 4; bases outside the gene matches: 8. Germline V gene sequence: CDR1 MNHEY, CDR2 SMNVEV (reference sequence). CDR3 amino acids: CASSLGPVGQGYGYTF. The CDR3 coding sequence is TGTGCCAGCAGTTTAGGGCCGGTGGGACAGGGCTATGGCTACACCTTC.

The V call is TRBV15, the J call TRBJ1-4, with TRBD1 as a possible D gene (5 bases). The germline gives CDR1 LNHNV, CDR2 YYDKDF (reference sequence). This CDR3 is 15 amino acids long. The V and J ends lost 0 bases and 6 bases respectively, with 11 bases between them. CDR3 residues: CATSRELGGDEKLFF. The CDR3 coding sequence is TGTGCCACCAGCAGAGAACTGGGGGGGGATGAAAAACTGTTTTTT.

The table lists this clone with many counts. This chain joins TRBV28 and TRBJ1-3, with 8 bases lining up with TRBD1. Germline V gene data show CDR1 as MDHEN and CDR2 as SYDVKM. The CDR3 runs 17 residues. The junction had 6 bases not matched to a gene; V was cut back by 0 bases and J by 2 bases. The CDR3 nucleotides are TGTGCCAGCAGTTTATGGAGAGACAGGGGACCTGGAAACACCATATATTTT. Residues: CASSLWRDRGPGNTIYF.

There are a few counts of this clone. This CDR3 is also generated by other DNA sequences in the sample. This rearrangement joins TRBV29-1 to TRBJ2-7; TRBD1 might be the D (6 bases). Germline CDR1 reads SQVTM; CDR2 reads ANQGSEA. CDR3 size: 13 residues. Deletions cut 6 bases from V and 0 bases from J, with 12 bases between. The CDR3 DNA reads as TGCAGCGTACAGGGACACCTCTCCTACGAGCAGTACTTC. Translating gives CSVQGHLSYEQYF.

This chain uses TRBV13 with TRBJ1-5; D is ambiguous. With 5 bases removed from V and 2 bases from J, the gap between germline ends came to 7 bases. The germline V gene has CDR1 PRHDT and CDR2 FYEKMQ (reference sequence). This CDR3 is 13 amino acids long. As DNA, the CDR3 is TGTGCCAGCAGCCATAGGGGCAATCAGCCCCAGCATTTT. Translation: CASSHRGNQPQHF.

V usage is TRBV7-9 and J usage is TRBJ1-5; a weak D match, TRBD1 (6 bases). The V gene's germline CDR1 is SEHNR and CDR2 FQNEAQ (reference sequence). Trimming took 4 bases from V and 4 from J, leaving 14 bases between them. The length of the CDR3 is 15 residues. The CDR3 reads CASSSGTPFNQPQHF. Here the CDR3 DNA reads TGTGCCAGCAGCTCCGGGACACCTTTTAATCAGCCCCAGCATTTT.

The chain employs TRBV27 and TRBJ2-3; D is perhaps TRBD1 or TRBD2 (7 bases each). Per the germline V gene, CDR1 is MNHEY and CDR2 is SMNVEV (reference sequence). The CDR3 is made up of 16 amino acids. Between the trimmed V and J ends, which lost 8 bases and 1 base, there was a span of 19 bases. The CDR3 DNA reads as TGTGCCAGCGGACCTCCGACAGGGAGGGGCACAGATACGCAGTATTTT. Its translation: CASGPPTGRGTDTQYF.

The chain combines TRBV7-6 with TRBJ2-1, with 10 bases that match TRBD2. This CDR3 spans 17 amino acids. Trimming at V came to 1 base and at J to 5 bases, leaving 8 bases not matched to a gene. CDR1 is SGHVS, CDR2 FNYEAQ, per germline. CDR3 coding DNA: TGTGCCAGCAGCTTAGTTCTAGCGGGAGTGGGACACAATGAGCAGTTCTTC. This gives the protein CASSLVLAGVGHNEQFF.

The J gene is TRBJ2-5, the V gene TRBV2; 11 bases line up with TRBD1. V shed 3 bases, J shed 5 bases, and the junction held 14 bases outside the gene matches. The CDR3 spans 18 residues. Germline lookup yields CDR1 SNHLY and CDR2 FYNNEI. The DNA of the CDR3 is TGTGCCAGCAGTGAGTCAGGCCCCACGGACAGGGGGCGGGAGACCCAGTACTTC. Translated, it gives CASSESGPTDRGRETQYF. Full variable domain (remainder filled in from reference TRBV2 and TRBJ2-5): EPEVTQTPSHQVTQMGQEVILRCVPISNHLYFYWYRQILGQKVEFLVSFYNNEISEKSEIFDDQFSVERPDGSNFTLKIRSTKLEDSAMYFCASSESGPTDRGRETQYFGPGTRLLVL.

V gene TRBV14 combines with J gene TRBJ1-2, with TRBD1 matching 10 bases. Losses at the gene ends were 6 bases for V and 4 bases for J; bases not matched to a gene: 11. The CDR3 totals 16 residues. Germline CDR1 SGHDN, CDR2 FVKESK. CDR3: CASSHPGQGSLYGYTF. The CDR3, as DNA: TGTGCCAGCAGTCATCCGGGACAGGGGTCCCTCTATGGCTACACCTTC. Full variable domain (remainder filled in from reference TRBV14 and TRBJ1-2): EAGVTQFPSHSVIEKGQTVTLRCDPISGHDNLYWYRRVMGKEIKFLLHFVKESKQDESGMPNNRFLAERTGGTYSTLKVQPAELEDSGVYFCASSHPGQGSLYGYTFGSGTRLTVV.

As for this clone: The sample carries other DNA sequences with the same CDR3. The gene calls are TRBV27 and TRBJ2-1; D not certain. The CDR3 covers 13 residues. Germline V gene lookup returns CDR1 MNHEY and CDR2 SMNVEV (reference sequence). V lost 0 bases to trimming and J lost 5 bases, with 5 bases between them. For the CDR3, the DNA is TGTGCCAGCAGTTTATCGTTCAACAATGAGCAGTTCTTC. Its protein product is CASSLSFNNEQFF.